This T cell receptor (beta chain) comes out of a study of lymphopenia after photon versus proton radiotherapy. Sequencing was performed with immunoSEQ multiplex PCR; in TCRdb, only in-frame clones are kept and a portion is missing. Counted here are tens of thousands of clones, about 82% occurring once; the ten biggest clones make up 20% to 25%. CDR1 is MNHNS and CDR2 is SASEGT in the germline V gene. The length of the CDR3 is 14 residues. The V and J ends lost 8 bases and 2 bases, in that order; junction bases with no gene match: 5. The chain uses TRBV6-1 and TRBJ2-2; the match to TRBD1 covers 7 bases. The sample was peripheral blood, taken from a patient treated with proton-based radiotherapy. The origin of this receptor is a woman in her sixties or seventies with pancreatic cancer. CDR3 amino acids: CASRRQGNTGELFF. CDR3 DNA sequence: TGTGCCAGCCGACGACAGGGAAACACCGGGGAGCTGTTTTTT.